Below are 26 T cell receptor beta chains sequenced from a single sample in a study of T cell responses to AZD1222 COVID-19 vaccine. The repertoire was sequenced with immunoSEQ multiplex PCR; TCRdb's copy has only in-frame clones and lacks some. The sample yields fewer than 100,000 clones, roughly 90% seen once. The starting material was peripheral blood, obtained 28 days after the second AZD1222 dose. These receptors all stem from an adult who received the AZD1222 COVID-19 vaccine.

V gene TRBV9 combines with J gene TRBJ2-2, with 10 nucleotides matching TRBD2. Germline CDR1 and CDR2: SGDLS and YYNGEE. V lost 2 bases to trimming and J lost 5 bases; unmatched junction nucleotides: 3. The CDR3 spans 15 residues. The CDR3 region has the DNA TGTGCCAGCAGCGTTGGGACTAGCGAGACCGGGGAGCTGTTTTTT. Its translation: CASSVGTSETGELFF.

The rearrangement uses TRBV6-5 and TRBJ2-3; a weak D match, TRBD2 (5 bases). Germline CDR1 and CDR2: MNHEY and SVGAGI. V dropped 7 bases and J dropped 2 bases, with 16 bases sitting between them. The CDR3 contains 15 residues. The chain's CDR3 is CASTSQARATDTQYF. CDR3 sequence (DNA): TGTGCCAGCACTTCCCAAGCGAGGGCCACAGATACGCAGTATTTT.

This chain uses TRBV3-1 (or the pseudogene TRBV3-2) with TRBJ2-1; TRBD2 agrees at 7 bases. Losses at the gene ends were 2 bases for V and 8 bases for J; bases not matched to a gene: 18. Germline loops: CDR1 LGHDT, CDR2 YNNKEL (reference sequence). CDR3 length: 18 residues. The CDR3 protein is CASSQPRASGPAGDEQFF. In DNA, the CDR3 is TGTGCCAGCAGCCAACCCCGCGCTAGCGGCCCTGCGGGGGATGAGCAGTTCTTC.

The chain uses TRBV9 and TRBJ2-1, with TRBD2 matching 8 bases. The length of the CDR3 is 18 residues. Germline V CDR1 and CDR2: SGDLS, YYNGEE. Trimming at V came to 3 bases and at J to 3 bases, leaving 14 bases not matched to a gene. The CDR3 loop reads CASSAGWTSPPYYNEQFF. The DNA of the CDR3 is TGTGCCAGCAGCGCAGGTTGGACTAGCCCACCATACTACAATGAGCAGTTCTTC.

This clone was detected only once. The genes are TRBV28 and TRBJ1-1; D is ambiguous. Germline values: CDR1 MDHEN, CDR2 SYDVKM. The germline V and J ends were trimmed by 2 bases and 1 base, with 2 bases remaining between them. This CDR3 comprises 12 residues. CDR3 protein: CASSLANTEAFF. The CDR3, as DNA: TGTGCCAGCAGTTTAGCGAACACTGAAGCTTTCTTT.

The chain recombines TRBV11-2 with TRBJ1-1; D might be TRBD1 (5 bases). Trimming took 1 base from V and 10 from J, leaving 16 bases between them. CDR3 size: 14 residues. Germline V lookup: CDR1 SGHAT, CDR2 FQNNGV. CDR3 DNA sequence: TGTGCCAGCAGCTTAGCCCTTCAGGGCGGGGGAGCTTTCTTT. It codes for CASSLALQGGGAFF.

The chain carries TRBV6-2 or TRBV6-3 and TRBJ2-5, with 8 bases that match TRBD2. Germline V gene lookup returns CDR1 MNHEY and CDR2 SVGEGT. J lost 1 base, V lost 2 bases, and 12 bases had no gene match. This CDR3 has 18 residues. The CDR3 reads CASSYPWGSGMGQETQYF. DNA for the CDR3: TGTGCCAGCAGTTACCCCTGGGGTAGCGGGATGGGCCAAGAGACCCAGTACTTC.

The rearrangement joins TRBV27 to TRBJ2-3; TRBD2 matches at 9 bases. V dropped 7 bases and J dropped 0; count of bases not matched to a gene: 14. The CDR3 spans 18 residues. Germline V gene data show CDR1 as MNHEY and CDR2 as SMNVEV (reference sequence). The CDR3 reads CASTPLTGTSYSTDTQYF. CDR3 bases: TGTGCCAGCACACCGCTAACCGGGACTAGCTATAGCACAGATACGCAGTATTTT.

The rearrangement links TRBV5-1 to TRBJ1-4; unclear D gene. Between the trimmed V and J ends, which lost 0 bases and 0 bases, there was a span of 12 bases. CDR3 length equals 17 residues. Germline V CDR1 and CDR2: SGHRS, YFSETQ. The CDR3 here is CASSLAPPGATNEKLFF. CDR3 DNA: TGCGCCAGCAGCTTGGCTCCCCCGGGTGCAACTAATGAAAAACTGTTTTTT. Drawing the rest from reference TRBV5-1 and TRBJ1-4, the complete variable domain is KAGVTQTPRYLIKTRGQQVTLSCSPISGHRSVSWYQQTPGQGLQFLFEYFSETQRNKGNFPGRFSGRQFSNSRSEMNVSTLELGDSALYLCASSLAPPGATNEKLFFGSGTQLSVL.

The chain is built from TRBV5-1 and TRBJ2-7; D assignment may be TRBD1 or TRBD2 (5 bases each). Between the trimmed V and J ends, which lost 0 bases and 3 bases, there was a span of 10 bases. The germline V gene has CDR1 SGHRS and CDR2 YFSETQ. CDR3 length: 14 residues. CDR3 in DNA: TGCGCCAGCAGCTTGGGGGACGGCCGCTACGAGCAGTACTTC. Amino acids: CASSLGDGRYEQYF.

This chain joins TRBV4-1 and TRBJ1-2, with D maybe TRBD1 (6 bases). Trimming removed 5 bases from V and 8 bases from J, with 12 bases in between. The germline V gene has CDR1 MGHRA and CDR2 YSYEKL. This CDR3 is built from 12 residues. The CDR3 bases are TGCGCCAGCAGCAGCAGGGGCGCCGGCTACACCTTC. Amino acid sequence: CASSSRGAGYTF.

The rearrangement joins TRBV7-6 to TRBJ2-7; a weak D match, TRBD2 (6 bases). The germline V and J ends were trimmed by 5 bases and 4 bases, with 24 bases remaining between them. CDR1 is SGHVS and CDR2 is FNYEAQ in the germline V gene. The CDR3 has 17 amino acids. The CDR3 sequence is CASSPAAGLSYSYEQYF. The CDR3 bases are TGTGCCAGCAGCCCCGCGGCGGGACTCAGTTACTCGTACGAGCAGTACTTC. Drawing the rest from reference TRBV7-6 and TRBJ2-7, the complete variable domain is GAGVSQSPRYKVTKRGQDVALRCDPISGHVSLYWYRQALGQGPEFLTYFNYEAQQDKSGLPNDRFSAERPEGSISTLTIQRTEQRDSAMYRCASSPAAGLSYSYEQYFGPGTRLTVT.

The chain carries TRBV2 and TRBJ2-7; weak D call: TRBD1 (6 bases). The CDR3 loop spans 14 amino acids. V was clipped by 8 bases and J by 3 bases, with 17 bases between them. CDR1 and CDR2 (germline): SNHLY, FYNNEI. CDR3 nucleotides: TGTGCCAGCCGGACAGACAGCTACGACTACGAGCAGTACTTC. This codes for CASRTDSYDYEQYF. Complete variable domain (other parts from reference TRBV2 and TRBJ2-7): EPEVTQTPSHQVTQMGQEVILRCVPISNHLYFYWYRQILGQKVEFLVSFYNNEISEKSEIFDDQFSVERPDGSNFTLKIRSTKLEDSAMYFCASRTDSYDYEQYFGPGTRLTVT.

The V call is TRBV14, the J call TRBJ2-5; 7 bases match TRBD2. V gave up 3 bases and J gave up 4 bases; unmatched junction bases: 11. CDR3 length: 16 residues. Germline V gene lookup returns CDR1 SGHDN and CDR2 FVKESK. CDR3 in amino acids: CASSHRRELRVETQYF. As DNA, the CDR3 is TGTGCCAGCAGCCACCGGCGGGAGTTGAGGGTAGAGACCCAGTACTTC.

The CDR3 nucleotides read TGTGCCAGCAGCGACCCAGGAGGCAATCAGCCCCAGCATTTT. Its protein product is CASSDPGGNQPQHF. The chain is built from TRBV7-9 and TRBJ1-5; no clear D gene. Germline V lookup: CDR1 SEHNR, CDR2 FQNEAQ (reference sequence). V lost 5 bases to trimming and J lost 2 bases, with 10 bases between them. The CDR3 is 14 residues long.

This clone was seen just once. The gene calls are TRBV18 and TRBJ2-5; D call uncertain. The V end was cut by 2 bases, the J end by 2 bases, with 6 bases between. The CDR3 length is 13 residues. CDR1 KGHSH and CDR2 LQKENI come from the germline V gene. CDR3 in amino acids: CASSPYSQETQYF. For the CDR3, the DNA is TGTGCCAGCTCACCATACAGTCAAGAGACCCAGTACTTC.

The V gene is TRBV5-1, the J gene TRBJ1-1; no clear D gene. This CDR3 has 16 residues. V was clipped by 4 bases and J by 2 bases, with 18 bases between them. The germline CDR1 and CDR2 sequences are SGHRS and YFSETQ. CDR3 amino acids: CASSLRVSSENTEAFF. DNA for the CDR3: TGCGCCAGCAGCCTGAGGGTCTCCTCCGAAAACACTGAAGCTTTCTTT.

This sequence joins TRBV3-1 (or the pseudogene TRBV3-2) and TRBJ2-1, with 7 nucleotides matching TRBD1. The J segment lost 6 bases and the V segment lost 2 bases, leaving 7 bases of the junction unmatched. This CDR3 spans 15 amino acids. Germline CDR1 and CDR2: LGHDT and YNNKEL (reference sequence). This CDR3 is CASSQTGELGNEQFF. In DNA form, the CDR3 reads TGTGCCAGCAGCCAAACAGGGGAATTAGGCAATGAGCAGTTCTTC.

CDR3 amino acids: CASTTAGGVYNEQFF. The CDR3 nucleotides read TGCGCCAGCACTACAGCGGGAGGGGTCTACAATGAGCAGTTCTTC. The chain employs TRBV5-1 and TRBJ2-1, with 10 nucleotides matching TRBD2. CDR1 is SGHRS and CDR2 is YFSETQ in the germline V gene. J lost 3 bases, V lost 6 bases, and 6 bases had no gene match. The length of the CDR3 is 15 residues.

This clone was found a few times. V is TRBV5-1 and J is TRBJ2-5; a possible D gene is TRBD1 (5 bases). The CDR3 covers 16 residues. Germline assignment: CDR1 SGHRS and CDR2 YFSETQ. V was shortened by 1 base and J by 4 bases, with 17 bases between the two germline ends. The CDR3 protein is CASSLSQGLSRETQYF. Written as DNA, the CDR3 is TGCGCCAGCAGCTTGTCCCAGGGTCTCTCAAGAGAGACCCAGTACTTC. The full variable domain, its missing parts supplied by reference TRBV5-1 and TRBJ2-5, is KAGVTQTPRYLIKTRGQQVTLSCSPISGHRSVSWYQQTPGQGLQFLFEYFSETQRNKGNFPGRFSGRQFSNSRSEMNVSTLELGDSALYLCASSLSQGLSRETQYFGPGTRLLVL.

The rearrangement joins TRBV27 to TRBJ1-5; 8 nucleotides match TRBD1. Looked up from germline, CDR1 is MNHEY and CDR2 is SMNVEV (reference sequence). V shed 3 bases, J shed 6 bases, and the junction held 4 bases outside the gene matches. CDR3 size: 14 residues. CDR3 residues: CASSFQGAVQPQHF. Written as DNA, the CDR3 is TGTGCCAGCAGTTTTCAGGGGGCAGTTCAGCCCCAGCATTTT.

The chain couples TRBV9 to TRBJ1-2, with D uncertain. The germline V and J ends were trimmed by 0 bases and 8 bases, with 14 bases remaining between them. Germline CDR1 reads SGDLS; CDR2 reads YYNGEE. The CDR3 extends over 14 amino acids. CDR3 in amino acids: CASSVVTAPVGYTF. The CDR3 DNA is TGTGCCAGCAGCGTAGTGACGGCCCCAGTAGGCTACACCTTC. Supplemented by reference TRBV9 and TRBJ1-2, the full variable domain reads DSGVTQTPKHLITATGQRVTLRCSPRSGDLSVYWYQQSLDQGLQFLIQYYNGEERAKGNILERFSAQQFPDLHSELNLSSLELGDSALYFCASSVVTAPVGYTFGSGTRLTVV.

Here the CDR3 DNA reads TGTGCCTGGAAGGACTTCGGCAGAAATGAAAAACTGTTTTTT. Protein: CAWKDFGRNEKLFF. This chain links TRBV30 with TRBJ1-4; no reliable D call. The germline V gene encodes CDR1 GTSNPN and CDR2 SVGIG (reference sequence). The CDR3 loop spans 14 amino acids. V shed 4 bases and J shed 5 bases, with 14 bases lying between them.

This chain connects TRBV29-1 to TRBJ1-2; D is possibly TRBD1 (6 bases). Germline CDR1 and CDR2: SQVTM and ANQGSEA. V was clipped by 3 bases and J by 6 bases, with 14 bases between them. CDR3 length: 13 amino acids. CDR3: CSVDPKGGDGYTF. CDR3 sequence (DNA): TGCAGCGTTGACCCAAAGGGGGGGGATGGCTACACCTTC.

The chain is built from TRBV12-3 or TRBV12-4 and TRBJ1-4, with 11 positions matching TRBD1. The CDR3 consists of 13 residues. The CDR3 sequence is CAARDRGSGKLFF. The CDR3 bases are TGTGCAGCCCGGGACAGGGGGTCGGGAAAACTGTTTTTT.

This chain links TRBV19 with TRBJ1-1; no definite D call. The CDR3 loop spans 15 amino acids. Trimming left V 4 bases short and J 1 base short, with 13 bases between. The germline CDR1 and CDR2 sequences are LNHDA and SQIVND (reference sequence). DNA for the CDR3: TGTGCCAGTAGTACTGATAGGACGGAGAACACTGAAGCTTTCTTT. Translated: CASSTDRTENTEAFF.